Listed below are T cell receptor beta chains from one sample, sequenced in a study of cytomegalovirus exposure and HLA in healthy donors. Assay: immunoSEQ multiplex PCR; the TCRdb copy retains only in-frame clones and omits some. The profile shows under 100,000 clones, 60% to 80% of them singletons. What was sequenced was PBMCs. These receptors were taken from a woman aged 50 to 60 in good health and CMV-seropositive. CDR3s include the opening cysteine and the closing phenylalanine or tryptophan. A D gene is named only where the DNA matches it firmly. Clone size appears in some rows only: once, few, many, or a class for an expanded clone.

CASLSRWTGNTGELFF	TGTGCCAGCTTATCACGCTGGACAGGGAACACCGGGGAGCTGTTTTTT	TRBV28	TRBJ2-2	TRBD1	.
CASSQIAPWSLNPEQYF	TGCGCCAGCAGCCAAATCGCTCCCTGGAGTCTTAATCCCGAGCAGTACTTC	TRBV4-1	TRBJ2-7	.	.
CASRTGQGSQPQHF	TGTGCAAGTCGCACTGGACAGGGAAGTCAGCCCCAGCATTTT	TRBV12-2	TRBJ1-5	.	.
CATSAQGEETQYF	TGTGCCACCAGCGCACAGGGAGAGGAGACCCAGTACTTC	TRBV15	TRBJ2-5	.	few
CASTKVGGWETQYF	TGTGCCAGCACCAAGGTGGGGGGATGGGAGACCCAGTACTTC	TRBV27	TRBJ2-5	.	.
CATDTDRKPLEQYF	TGTGCCACAGATACGGACAGAAAACCCCTCGAGCAGTACTTC	TRBV28	TRBJ2-7	.	.
CASSSILAGSYQETQYF	TGTGCCAGCAGCTCCATTTTAGCGGGATCGTACCAAGAGACCCAGTACTTC	TRBV11-2	TRBJ2-5	TRBD2	few
CASRSTPGQVYF	TGTGCCAGCAGGTCAACCCCGGGACAGGTGTACTTC	TRBV6-5	TRBJ2-7	TRBD1	.
CASSLNQAGGFEQFF	TGTGCCAGCAGCTTAAATCAAGCGGGAGGCTTTGAGCAGTTCTTC	TRBV7-6	TRBJ2-1	TRBD2	few
CASSPRTSGSHRGAVF	TGTGCCAGCAGCCCGCGGACTAGCGGCTCCCACCGGGGAGCTGTTTTT	TRBV7-2	TRBJ2-2	TRBD2	few
CASSPRDTEGYGYTF	TGTGCCAGCTCACCCCGGGACACAGAGGGCTATGGCTACACCTTC	TRBV18	TRBJ1-2	.	.
CAWRRDREAYGYTF	TGTGCCTGGCGAAGAGACAGGGAGGCCTATGGCTACACCTTC	TRBV30	TRBJ1-2	TRBD1	.
CASSLLHQGEAFF	TGTGCCAGCAGCTTGCTACATCAGGGAGAAGCTTTCTTT	TRBV7-2	TRBJ1-1	.	.
CSVDSGDNEQFF	TGCAGCGTTGATTCGGGGGACAATGAGCAGTTCTTC	TRBV29-1	TRBJ2-1	.	.
CASSSGEGSSYNEQFF	TGTGCCAGTAGTTCGGGGGAGGGGAGCTCCTACAATGAGCAGTTCTTC	TRBV19	TRBJ2-1	TRBD2	.
CASSETSGTDTQYF	TGTGCCAGCAGTGAGACTAGCGGTACAGATACGCAGTATTTT	TRBV2	TRBJ2-3	TRBD2	.
CASSSRRPTSSYNEQFF	TGTGCCAGCAGCTCTCGCAGGCCGACAAGCTCCTACAATGAGCAGTTCTTC	TRBV7-2	TRBJ2-1	.	few
CASSLVGTGPYEQYF	TGTGCCAGCAGCTTAGTCGGGACAGGGCCCTACGAGCAGTACTTC	TRBV7-9	TRBJ2-7	TRBD1	.
CASRTGTSRLGRNEQFF	TGCGCCAGCAGAACCGGGACTAGCAGACTGGGTCGCAATGAGCAGTTCTTC	TRBV5-1	TRBJ2-1	TRBD2	.
CASSQESGRGGQHF	TGCGCCAGCAGCCAAGAAAGCGGCCGGGGTGGCCAGCATTTT	TRBV4-1	TRBJ1-5	.	once
CASRMGRRDINNEQFF	TGTGCCAGTAGGATGGGCCGCCGGGACATAAACAATGAGCAGTTCTTC	TRBV19	TRBJ2-1	.	once
CASALGTPQETQYF	TGTGCCAGTGCCCTTGGGACACCCCAAGAGACCCAGTACTTC	TRBV28	TRBJ2-5	.	few
CASSVGTQNGLNEKLFF	TGTGCCAGCAGCGTCGGGACTCAAAACGGGCTCAATGAAAAACTGTTTTTT	TRBV9	TRBJ1-4	.	.
CASSSLAGDVNEQFF	TGTGCCAGCAGTTCTCTAGCGGGAGATGTCAATGAGCAGTTCTTC	TRBV4-2	TRBJ2-1	TRBD2	.
CASSTAGGRSYEQYF	TGTGCCAGTAGCACGGCGGGGGGAAGGTCCTACGAGCAGTACTTC	TRBV19	TRBJ2-7	TRBD2	once
CASSHPVAEKLFF	TGTGCCAGCAGCCACCCGGTAGCGGAAAAACTGTTTTTT	TRBV6-5	TRBJ1-4	.	few
CASSLRLAGGPDEQFF	TGCGCCAGCAGCCTAAGACTAGCGGGAGGGCCAGATGAGCAGTTCTTC	TRBV5-1	TRBJ2-1	TRBD2	.
CASSITGTGAYEQYF	TGTGCCAGCAGCATAACCGGGACAGGGGCCTACGAGCAGTACTTC	TRBV7-2	TRBJ2-7	TRBD1	few
CASSPRINRGSRRLVINQPQHF	TGTGCCAGCAGCCCACGGATAAACAGGGGAAGCCGACGGTTGGTCATCAATCAGCCCCAGCATTTT	TRBV4-2	TRBJ1-5	TRBD1	.
CASRVGLAANTGELFF	TGTGCCAGTAGGGTCGGTCTAGCGGCTAACACCGGGGAGCTGTTTTTT	TRBV19	TRBJ2-2	TRBD2	few
CASRSGQGFRETQYF	TGTGCCAGCCGATCGGGGCAGGGGTTCCGAGAGACCCAGTACTTC	TRBV6-5	TRBJ2-5	.	.
CASSIGTSNTDTQYF	TGTGCCAGCAGTATAGGGACTAGCAACACAGATACGCAGTATTTT	TRBV6-1	TRBJ2-3	TRBD2	.
CASSSSRGDRVYNEQFF	TGTGCCAGCAGTTCGTCCCGGGGGGACAGGGTCTACAATGAGCAGTTCTTC	TRBV28	TRBJ2-1	TRBD1	.
CASSGTGFYEQYF	TGTGCCAGTAGTGGGACAGGGTTTTACGAGCAGTACTTC	TRBV19	TRBJ2-7	TRBD1	.
CASSYSTRDGYTF	TGTGCCAGCAGTTACTCAACCCGGGATGGCTACACCTTC	TRBV6-6	TRBJ1-2	.	.
CASRGQGRSGKTEAFF	TGTGCCAGCAGGGGACAGGGGAGGAGTGGCAAGACTGAAGCTTTCTTT	TRBV28	TRBJ1-1	TRBD1	.
CASSTTGVGNTIYF	TGTGCTAGCAGCACGACAGGGGTCGGAAACACCATATATTTT	TRBV7-7	TRBJ1-3	TRBD1	.
CASGLVSPGGGNYGYTF	TGTGCTAGTGGTTTGGTATCGCCAGGTGGAGGTAACTATGGCTACACCTTC	TRBV12-5	TRBJ1-2	.	.
CASSSQGANEQYF	TGCGCCAGCAGCTCTCAGGGGGCTAATGAGCAGTACTTC	TRBV5-1	TRBJ2-7	TRBD1	.
CASSYGGGNEKLFF	TGTGCCAGCAGTTACGGCGGGGGGAATGAAAAACTGTTTTTT	TRBV6-6	TRBJ1-4	.	.
CATRRGTDQPQHF	TGTGCCACGCGCAGGGGGACGGATCAGCCCCAGCATTTT	TRBV10-3	TRBJ1-5	TRBD1	.
CASSLPRIRGRSGNTIYF	TGTGCCAGCAGCCTGCCCCGAATCAGGGGACGCTCTGGAAACACCATATATTTT	TRBV7-9	TRBJ1-3	.	few
CASSARDTPGANVLTF	TGTGCCAGCAGTGCCCGGGACACTCCTGGGGCCAACGTCCTGACTTTC	TRBV25-1	TRBJ2-6	.	.
CASSPTGTDDSYEQYF	TGCGCCAGCAGTCCTACTGGAACAGACGACTCCTACGAGCAGTACTTC	TRBV4-1	TRBJ2-7	.	few
CASSLGSNYGYTF	TGTGCCAGCAGCTTGGGCTCCAACTATGGCTACACCTTC	TRBV11-1	TRBJ1-2	.	.
CASSPGQYSNQPQHF	TGTGCCAGTTCCCCGGGACAGTATAGCAATCAGCCCCAGCATTTT	TRBV9	TRBJ1-5	TRBD1	many
CASSTGTSVGAYEQYF	TGCGCCAGCAGCACCGGGACTAGCGTGGGGGCCTACGAGCAGTACTTC	TRBV5-1	TRBJ2-7	TRBD2	.
CASSTQSAGQFF	TGTGCCAGCAGCACTCAAAGCGCGGGGCAGTTCTTC	TRBV21-1	TRBJ2-1	.	.
CASSYSPGQFGPEQYF	TGTGCCAGCAGTTACTCCCCCGGACAATTCGGGCCCGAGCAGTACTTC	TRBV6-5	TRBJ2-7	.	.
CASSVVAGSSWNTEAFF	TGTGCCAGCAGCGTAGTAGCAGGGTCCTCATGGAACACTGAAGCTTTCTTT	TRBV9	TRBJ1-1	.	few
CASSLVLLYGYTF	TGTGCCAGCAGCTTGGTACTCTTGTATGGCTACACCTTC	TRBV5-5	TRBJ1-2	.	.
CASVNPGQASTEAFF	TGTGCCAGCGTGAATCCGGGACAGGCGAGCACTGAAGCTTTCTTT	TRBV19	TRBJ1-1	TRBD1	.
CASSPERYPQETQYF	TGCGCCAGCAGCCCCGAACGGTATCCCCAAGAGACCCAGTACTTC	TRBV4-1	TRBJ2-5	.	.
CASSQTGQGQETQYF	TGTGCCAGCAGCCAAACGGGACAGGGACAAGAGACCCAGTACTTC	TRBV4-2	TRBJ2-5	TRBD1	.
CASRPVTSGYTDTQYF	TGTGCCAGCAGGCCCGTGACTAGCGGATACACAGATACGCAGTATTTT	TRBV28	TRBJ2-3	TRBD2	few